Sequencing of this T cell receptor (beta chain) was carried out in a study of tumor-infiltrating lymphocytes in primary liver carcinoma. Overall study context: Patients were men and women aged 30 to 69 years.

With a constant-region primer, TCR beta cDNA was made from approximately 520 ng of total RNA. Libraries covering TCR beta were generated through three nested multiplex PCR rounds (using a slightly modified ARM-PCR). A single record per CDR3 protein comes from TCRdb applying MiXCR to the multiplex PCR reads. Of over 100,000 distinct CDR3 sequences in the sample, about two thirds were seen once. Points from the study as a whole: In tumor-adjacent and tumor-blood pairs, overlap was lower than in tumor region pairs. Compared with blood, tumor repertoires held significantly more in their top 250 clones.

As for this clonotype: Its antigen is not identified.

The study co-extracted DNA and RNA from approximately 20-30 mg of unsorted bulk tissue. By surgical resection, the patients were treated for their primary liver carcinoma. The receptor was derived from a woman in her fifties or sixties with primary liver carcinoma and hepatitis B virus infection. Sequencing was carried out using tumor-adjacent normal liver tissue.

The CDR3 region is CASRPYSSGGNTGELFF. The CDR3 DNA reads TGCGCCAGTAGACCATACTCTAGCGGGGGAAACACCGGGGAGCTGTTTTTT. This rearrangement joins TRBV5-1 to TRBJ2-2; TRBD2 matches at 10 bases. Per germline, CDR1 SGHRS and CDR2 YFSETQ. V was pared by 8 bases and J by 2 bases, with 12 bases of the junction left unmatched. This CDR3 is built from 17 residues.